Presented here are 8 T cell receptor beta chains from one specimen sequenced in a study of cytomegalovirus exposure and HLA in healthy donors. TCRdb keeps only in-frame clones here, not all; method: immunoSEQ multiplex PCR. Of around 350,000 clones in the sample, 86% were seen once. The sample consisted of PBMCs. All receptors come from a woman aged 18-29 years in good health and CMV-seronegative.

CDR3 region: CASSLETGGSINYGYTF. The CDR3 nucleotides read TGCGCCAGCAGCTTGGAAACAGGGGGGAGTATTAACTATGGCTACACCTTC. This chain connects TRBV5-1 to TRBJ1-2, with 8 bases that match TRBD1. V lost 0 bases to trimming and J lost 1 base; unmatched junction nucleotides: 8. The CDR3 runs to 17 residues. The germline gives CDR1 SGHRS, CDR2 YFSETQ.

The rearrangement links TRBV19 to TRBJ2-5, with TRBD1 as a possible D gene (6 bases). The CDR3 is 15 amino acids. From germline, CDR1 is LNHDA and CDR2 SQIVND (reference sequence). V dropped 5 bases and J dropped 2 bases, with 15 bases sitting between them. CDR3 nucleotide sequence: TGTGCCAGTAGTGTTCTCGGGACACCTCAAGAGACCCAGTACTTC. Translation gives CASSVLGTPQETQYF.

The chain combines TRBV4-1 with TRBJ2-3; the match to TRBD2 covers 9 bases. With V trimmed by 1 base and J by 0 bases, 2 bases remained unmatched. The CDR3 totals 16 residues. Germline-derived CDR1 and CDR2 are MGHRA and YSYEKL. The CDR3 loop reads CASSQALAGSTDTQYF. The CDR3 DNA sequence: TGCGCCAGCAGCCAAGCGCTAGCGGGAAGCACAGATACGCAGTATTTT.

The chain combines TRBV14 with TRBJ2-5; D is ambiguous. This CDR3 contains 14 residues. The germline CDR1 and CDR2 sequences are SGHDN and FVKESK. Trimming took off 0 bases at V and 2 bases at J, with 7 bases between the two ends. CDR3 loop: CASSQDIVQETQYF. For the CDR3, the DNA is TGTGCCAGCAGCCAAGATATAGTACAAGAGACCCAGTACTTC.

This rearrangement joins TRBV29-1 to TRBJ2-7, with a possible D match to TRBD2 (5 bases). CDR3 size: 13 residues. V was clipped by 4 bases and J by 2 bases, with 12 bases between them. Germline loops: CDR1 SQVTM, CDR2 ANQGSEA. CDR3 nucleotides: TGCAGCGTTGCGGACGGAGGAACCTACGAGCAGTACTTC. Protein: CSVADGGTYEQYF.

The genes are TRBV6-1 and TRBJ2-2; 8 nucleotides match TRBD1. After removal of 7 bases from V and 4 bases from J, the junction contained 8 bases not matched to a gene. The V gene's germline CDR1 is MNHNS and CDR2 SASEGT. There are 15 residues in the CDR3. In DNA form, the CDR3 reads TGTGCCAGCATTTTGACAGGGGTATTCACCGGGGAGCTGTTTTTT. This encodes CASILTGVFTGELFF.

The V call is TRBV14, the J call TRBJ2-1; 8 bases align to TRBD2. Germline assignment: CDR1 SGHDN and CDR2 FVKESK. Trimming took 3 bases from V and 6 from J; bases not matched to a gene: 7. This CDR3 has 15 amino acids. In DNA form, the CDR3 reads TGTGCCAGCAGCCATAGACTAGCGAGAACCAATGAGCAGTTCTTC. Encoded protein: CASSHRLARTNEQFF.

The chain employs TRBV19 and TRBJ2-3, with 8 bases identical to TRBD2. From germline, CDR1 is LNHDA and CDR2 SQIVND (reference sequence). The CDR3 is made up of 16 amino acids. J lost 5 bases, V lost 0 bases, and 7 bases had no gene match. CDR3 in DNA: TGTGCCAGTAGTATAGATCCGGGGGGGCTGGAAGATACGCAGTATTTT. This translates into CASSIDPGGLEDTQYF.